This TCR beta chain was recorded in a study of PD-1 blockade in classical Hodgkin lymphoma. As for time point: cycle 4 day 1 (C4D1), after more than five weeks of nivolumab. Every single patient, without exception, relapsed after autologous stem cell transplantation, and brentuximab vedotin exposure varied. Using immunoSEQ multiplex PCR, the repertoire was profiled, and TCRdb retains in-frame clones only, with some absent. The repertoire holds about 17,000 clones, 83% seen once, with 13% in the top ten. The CDR3 consists of 14 residues. The germline V gene has CDR1 MNHEY and CDR2 SVGAGI. V was pared by 0 bases and J by 1 base, with 7 bases between.

The sequence derives from a human donor with classical Hodgkin lymphoma. This specimen was peripheral blood mononuclear cells (PBMCs), taken before the fourth cycle of nivolumab. This rearrangement joins TRBV6-5 to TRBJ2-7, with D unresolved. CDR3 DNA: TGTGCCAGCAGTTACTCTGCGGCTTCCTACGAGCAGTACTTC. The encoded protein is CASSYSAASYEQYF.